These 18 T cell receptor beta chains were all obtained from the same sample, sequenced in a study of cytomegalovirus exposure and HLA in healthy donors. This PCR relied on a set of 60 Vbeta primers and 13 Jbeta primers. Profiled with immunoSEQ multiplex PCR; TCRdb holds only in-frame clones, not every one. The sample data list approximately 210,000 clones. Sequenced sample: PBMCs. The origin of the receptors is a young woman in good health and CMV-seropositive.

The CDR3 is CASNGQGKANYGYTF. In DNA, the CDR3 is TGTGCCAGCAATGGACAGGGGAAAGCTAACTATGGCTACACCTTC. V gene TRBV2 combines with J gene TRBJ1-2; 9 bases match TRBD1. CDR1 and CDR2 from the germline V gene are SNHLY and FYNNEI. The CDR3 has 15 amino acids. Unmatched junction bases numbered 6, after V lost 7 bases and J lost 0 bases.

The chain couples TRBV19 to TRBJ1-2, with a possible D match to TRBD1 (5 bases). V was shortened by 7 bases and J by 4 bases, with 19 bases between the two germline ends. The CDR3 is 15 amino acids. In germline, CDR1 is LNHDA, CDR2 SQIVND (reference sequence). CDR3 in DNA: TGTGCCAGTAAACTGGGCCAGGGCACCCCCTATGGCTACACCTTC. Its protein product is CASKLGQGTPYGYTF.

The chain uses TRBV9 and TRBJ1-1; 8 bases are a match to TRBD1. Germline CDR1 SGDLS, CDR2 YYNGEE. This CDR3 region has 14 residues. Germline trimming cut 4 bases from V and 4 bases from J; bases unmatched to any gene: 6. CDR3 amino acids: CASSLLQGGTEAFF. The CDR3 DNA follows: TGTGCCAGCAGCTTGCTACAGGGGGGCACTGAAGCTTTCTTT.

The chain couples TRBV28 to TRBJ1-4, with D maybe TRBD1 (5 bases). The V gene's germline CDR1 is MDHEN and CDR2 SYDVKM. V shed 5 bases and J shed 13 bases, with 23 bases lying between them. The CDR3 loop spans 15 amino acids. The DNA for the CDR3 is TGTGCCAGCAGTATACGACAGTTCCAGAGAGTGTTACTGTTTTTT. Residues: CASSIRQFQRVLLFF.

A word on this clone: The junction departs from germline at one end; a sequencing error may be responsible. The chain couples TRBV5-8 to TRBJ1-6, with 10 bases identical to TRBD1. The CDR3 sequence is 15 residues long. Germline V lookup: CDR1 SGHTS, CDR2 YDEGEE. The CDR3 spells CASSLVGQGNSPLHF. As DNA, the CDR3 is TGTGCCAGCAGTTTGGTGGGACAGGGGAATTCACCCCTCCACTTT. Full variable domain (missing parts from reference TRBV5-8 and TRBJ1-6): EAGVTQSPTHLIKTRGQQATLRCSPISGHTSVYWYQQALGLGLQFLLWYDEGEERNRGNFPPRFSGRQFPNYSSELNVNALELEDSALYLCASSLVGQGNSPLHFGNGTRLTVT.

The chain recombines TRBV15 with TRBJ2-6; the match to TRBD1 covers 7 bases. This CDR3 has 16 amino acids. The ends lost 2 bases at V and 4 bases at J; junction bases unmatched: 5. Germline assignment: CDR1 LNHNV and CDR2 YYDKDF (reference sequence). As DNA, the CDR3 is TGTGCCACCAGCAGACACAGGGGTTCAGGGGCCAACGTCCTGACTTTC. This codes for CATSRHRGSGANVLTF.

V and J are TRBV5-1 and TRBJ2-7; a weak D match, TRBD2 (5 bases). V was shortened by 0 bases and J by 2 bases, with 12 bases between the two germline ends. The CDR3 runs 15 residues. The germline gives CDR1 SGHRS, CDR2 YFSETQ. The CDR3 coding sequence is TGCGCCAGCAGCTTGGTACCGGGAAACACCTACGAGCAGTACTTC. This translates into CASSLVPGNTYEQYF.

The chain couples TRBV28 to TRBJ1-5; 9 bases are a match to TRBD1. The CDR3 is 15 amino acids. In germline, CDR1 is MDHEN, CDR2 SYDVKM. The V and J ends lost 6 bases and 4 bases, in that order; junction bases with no gene match: 7. CDR3: CASSRDRALNQPQHF. CDR3 coding DNA: TGTGCCAGCAGCCGGGACAGGGCCCTAAATCAGCCCCAGCATTTT. The full variable domain, its missing parts supplied by reference TRBV28 and TRBJ1-5, is DVKVTQSSRYLVKRTGEKVFLECVQDMDHENMFWYRQDPGLGLRLIYFSYDVKMKEKGDIPEGYSVSREKKERFSLILESASTNQTSMYLCASSRDRALNQPQHFGDGTRLSIL.

This sequence joins TRBV6-1 and TRBJ1-1; D not certain. CDR1 is MNHNS, CDR2 SASEGT, per germline. Trimming removed 11 bases at V and 10 bases at J, with 20 bases between. The CDR3 is 12 residues long. The CDR3 DNA is TGTGCCGGCGTAAGCGGTGGACTGCCAGCTTTCTTT. Encoded protein: CAGVSGGLPAFF.

The chain joins TRBV5-6 to TRBJ1-2; D is uncertain. Looked up from germline, CDR1 is SGHDT and CDR2 is YYEEEE. The V gene lost 4 bases and the J gene lost 2 bases, with 3 bases spanning the gap. The CDR3 length is 11 residues. The CDR3 DNA follows: TGTGCCAGCAGCCGGAACTATGGCTACACCTTC. It is translated as CASSRNYGYTF.

V and J are TRBV28 and TRBJ1-4; D is undetermined. CDR3 length: 12 residues. Germline CDR1 reads MDHEN; CDR2 reads SYDVKM. Trimming shortened V by 5 bases and J by 8 bases, and 9 bases separated the two germline ends. CDR3 DNA: TGTGCCAGCAGTCTCTCGGGAGAAAAACTGTTTTTT. Residues: CASSLSGEKLFF.

The rearrangement links TRBV2 to TRBJ2-7; D is perhaps TRBD2 (5 bases). The V and J ends lost 8 bases and 3 bases respectively, with 14 bases between them. This CDR3 is 13 amino acids long. The germline gives CDR1 SNHLY, CDR2 FYNNEI. CDR3 region: CASGRTEDYEQYF. In nucleotides, the CDR3 is TGTGCCAGCGGGAGAACAGAGGACTACGAGCAGTACTTC. The whole variable domain, filled in from reference TRBV2 and TRBJ2-7, reads EPEVTQTPSHQVTQMGQEVILRCVPISNHLYFYWYRQILGQKVEFLVSFYNNEISEKSEIFDDQFSVERPDGSNFTLKIRSTKLEDSAMYFCASGRTEDYEQYFGPGTRLTVT.

CDR3 loop: CASSRQTREQFF. In nucleotides, the CDR3 is TGTGCCAGCAGTCGACAGACACGAGAGCAGTTCTTC. V is TRBV6-5 and J is TRBJ2-1; D is perhaps TRBD1 (5 bases). V lost 5 bases, J lost 10 bases, and 12 bases lay in between. Germline V gene data show CDR1 as MNHEY and CDR2 as SVGAGI. The length of the CDR3 is 12 residues.

The rearrangement joins TRBV6-1 to TRBJ2-7; TRBD2 aligns across 7 bases. CDR1 and CDR2 (germline): MNHNS, SASEGT. The J segment lost 2 bases and the V segment lost 4 bases, leaving 11 bases of the junction unmatched. This CDR3 comprises 16 residues. CDR3 nucleotides: TGTGCCAGCAGTGTTGAGGCGGGAGCAGGGCCCTACGAGCAGTACTTC. It yields the protein CASSVEAGAGPYEQYF.

To note about this clone: The sample has other DNA sequences that encode this CDR3 too. The chain combines TRBV2 with TRBJ2-5; TRBD2 agrees at 8 bases. The length of the CDR3 is 15 residues. Germline CDR1 and CDR2: SNHLY and FYNNEI. After removal of 1 base from V and 2 bases from J, the junction contained 3 bases not matched to a gene. The CDR3 region is CASSEGGTSQETQYF. The CDR3 DNA sequence: TGTGCCAGCAGTGAAGGAGGGACTAGTCAAGAGACCCAGTACTTC.

This sequence joins TRBV7-7 and TRBJ2-5; D perhaps matches TRBD1 (7 bases). Trimming shortened V by 5 bases and J by 3 bases, and 16 bases separated the two germline ends. CDR3 length: 15 residues. Germline-derived CDR1 and CDR2 are SSHAT and FNYEAQ (reference sequence). The CDR3 sequence is CASSKNSGGKETQYF. The CDR3 DNA reads as TGTGCCAGCAGCAAAAATTCAGGGGGGAAAGAGACCCAGTACTTC.

The chain joins TRBV6-1 to TRBJ2-7; maybe TRBD1 (6 bases). Germline values: CDR1 MNHNS, CDR2 SASEGT. This CDR3 comprises 14 residues. The ends were cut back, 1 base at V and 3 bases at J, with 10 bases in the middle. In DNA, the CDR3 is TGTGCCAGCAGTGAAGGGGGCAGGGGCTACGAGCAGTACTTC. This codes for CASSEGGRGYEQYF.

The chain joins TRBV19 to TRBJ2-6, with TRBD1 as a possible D gene (5 bases). The germline CDR1 and CDR2 sequences are LNHDA and SQIVND (reference sequence). The CDR3 runs to 17 residues. V was clipped by 5 bases and J by 3 bases, with 17 bases between them. CDR3 in amino acids: CASSWQGRFNGANVLTF. The DNA of the CDR3 is TGTGCCAGTAGTTGGCAGGGTCGTTTCAATGGGGCCAACGTCCTGACTTTC.